This paragraph covers one TCR beta chain sequence. The data belong to a study of shared T cell receptors in the human thymus. Assay used: immunoSEQ multiplex PCR; TCRdb lists only in-frame clones, some missing. The profile shows roughly 660,000 clones, 70% to 90% of them singletons. CDR1 is SGHDT, CDR2 YYEEEE, per germline. This CDR3 has 16 residues. The sample was also reused in another study, on human thymus T cells. From that study: Donors were healthy Finnish infants having corrective surgery for congenital heart defects. Thymus tissue was removed during corrective cardiac surgery.

The TCR was taken from a boy younger than two with a congenital heart defect. Sequencing used thymocytes. The V gene is TRBV5-6, the J gene TRBJ2-5; 13 bases line up with TRBD2. The J call is in doubt because the DNA end fits TRBJ2-7 better. CDR3 bases: TGTGCCAGCAGCTGTACAGGGACTAGCGGGGACTACGAGCAGTACTTC. This sequence encodes CASSCTGTSGDYEQYF.